This T cell receptor beta chain was identified in a study of cytomegalovirus exposure and HLA in healthy donors. PCR amplification relied on 60 Vbeta primers (plus 13 Jbeta primers). Sequenced by immunoSEQ multiplex PCR; TCRdb stores in-frame clones only, minus some. The specimen's table records roughly 77,000 clones. Per germline, CDR1 SNHLY and CDR2 FYNNEI. V trimming: 6 bases; J trimming: 3 bases; junction bases outside the gene matches: 5. The CDR3 extends over 15 amino acids. The receptor's source is a man aged 25-45 years in good health and CMV-seronegative. Source material: PBMCs. V usage is TRBV2 and J usage is TRBJ2-2, with 9 nucleotides matching TRBD1. The CDR3 DNA follows: TGTGCCAGCAGCGTACAGGGGGCGGACACCGGGGAGCTGTTTTTT. This encodes CASSVQGADTGELFF. The variable domain in full, completed from reference TRBV2 and TRBJ2-2, reads EPEVTQTPSHQVTQMGQEVILRCVPISNHLYFYWYRQILGQKVEFLVSFYNNEISEKSEIFDDQFSVERPDGSNFTLKIRSTKLEDSAMYFCASSVQGADTGELFFGEGSRLTVL.